This TCR beta chain was identified during a study of memory CD4+ T cells and cytomegalovirus serostatus. Study as a whole: This sample comes from healthy Belgian adults, roughly nine CMV seropositive, approximately 24 seronegative.

TCRdb's table, derived via immunoSEQ multiplex PCR, lists solely in-frame clones and lacks some. The sample carries approximately 46,000 clones, around four fifths recorded once. Single viable CD3+CD4+CD8-CD45RO+ cells were sorted as the memory CD4+ T cells. CMV serostatus came from serum IgG against pp150, pp28, p38, p52. After thawing, CD4+ T cells were positively selected. About this clone itself: Its antigen remains unknown.

CDR3 length: 16 amino acids. Germline values: CDR1 SEHNR, CDR2 FQNEAQ (reference sequence). V lost 1 base to trimming and J lost 0 bases, with 9 bases between them. Study outcomes and limitations: CD4+ memory repertoires contained about two fifths of the roughly 150 reported CMV TCRbeta sequences.

This receptor was obtained from an adult in good health and CMV-seronegative. The chain joins TRBV7-9 to TRBJ1-4; maybe TRBD1 (5 bases). Sequences were obtained from memory CD4+ T cells from blood. CDR3 sequence reads: CASSLGDSATNEKLFF. The CDR3 nucleotides read TGTGCCAGCAGCTTAGGTGACAGTGCAACTAATGAAAAACTGTTTTTT.